This TCR beta chain was profiled in a study of blood T cell repertoires in COVID-19. Background on the study: The United States, Italy and Spain were the sources of the acute and convalescent COVID-19 samples. T cells, B-cell-depleted T cells, or PBMCs provided the cDNA or gDNA that served as material.

CDR3 length: 16 residues. Trimming cost V 3 bases and J 2 bases; bases outside gene matches: 6. Germline assignment: CDR1 LNHDA and CDR2 SQIVND (reference sequence). Clones were sequenced by immunoSEQ multiplex PCR, and TCRdb holds only the in-frame ones, with some missing. There are under 250,000 clones in the sample; approximately 87% occur only once, and less than 8% lies in the top ten. The clonotype was recovered from a man aged 60 to 69 with acute or convalescent COVID-19. The sample comprised peripheral blood. V usage is TRBV19 and J usage is TRBJ2-2; TRBD2 matches at 7 bases. The CDR3 nucleotides read TGTGCCAGTAGTATGGGTGGGAGGGCCAACACCGGGGAGCTGTTTTTT. Amino acids: CASSMGGRANTGELFF.